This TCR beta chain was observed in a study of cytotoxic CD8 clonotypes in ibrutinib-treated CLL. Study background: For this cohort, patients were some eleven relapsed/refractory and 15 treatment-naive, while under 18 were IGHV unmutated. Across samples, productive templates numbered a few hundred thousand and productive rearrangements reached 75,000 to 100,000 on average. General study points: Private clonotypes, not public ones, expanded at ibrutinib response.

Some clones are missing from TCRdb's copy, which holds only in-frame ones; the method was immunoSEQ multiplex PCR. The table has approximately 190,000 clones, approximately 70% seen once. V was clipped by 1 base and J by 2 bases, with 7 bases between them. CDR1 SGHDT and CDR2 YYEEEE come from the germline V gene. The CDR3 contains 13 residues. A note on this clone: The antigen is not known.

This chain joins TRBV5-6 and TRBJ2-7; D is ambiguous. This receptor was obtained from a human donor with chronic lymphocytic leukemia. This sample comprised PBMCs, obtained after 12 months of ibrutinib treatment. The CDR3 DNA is TGTGCCAGCAGCTTGCAAACTGCCTACGAGCAGTACTTC. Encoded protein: CASSLQTAYEQYF.